This T cell receptor beta chain originates from a study of CD8 T cells in ankylosing spondylitis. The study, taken as a whole, reports: From matched ankylosing spondylitis synovial fluid, disease-linked clones were reportedly recovered at significantly enriched levels. One TCR beta motif, made up of several highly homologous variants, appeared characteristic of ankylosing spondylitis blood.

The ends lost 6 bases at V and 9 bases at J; junction bases unmatched: 14. Germline assignment: CDR1 SGHTA and CDR2 FQGNSA. The CDR3 consists of 14 residues. In the case of this clonotype: Its specificity is not known.

A single record per CDR3 protein comes from TCRdb applying MiXCR to the 5' RACE reads. The data contain 400,000 or so distinct CDR3 sequences, 25% to 30% of them seen just once; the ten biggest clones take up roughly 0.9%. The V gene is TRBV7-2, the J gene TRBJ2-7; 7 positions match TRBD2. What was sequenced was blood, either unsorted or a sorted T cell fraction (not recorded which). This receptor was taken from a male donor with ankylosing spondylitis. CDR3 nucleotides: TGTGCCAGCAGGTTGGAGGGGACTAAGTTTGGGCAGTACTTC. Translation: CASRLEGTKFGQYF.